This TCR beta chain was identified in a study of somatic mutations in cytotoxic T cells in rheumatoid arthritis. In the study overall: Selected populations of V beta antibody-stained T cells underwent flow sorting at nearly 100% purity; these encompassed V beta1+ cells subjected to TCRB sequencing.

Sequencing was performed with immunoSEQ multiplex PCR; in TCRdb, only in-frame clones are kept and a portion is missing. The sample gives roughly 14,000 clones, 78% of which show up once; about 20% is in the top ten. Per the germline V gene, CDR1 is MNHEY and CDR2 is SMNVEV (reference sequence). The length of the CDR3 is 15 residues. J was trimmed by 7 bases and V by 2 bases; bases with no gene match: 8. Sequencing was carried out using CD8+ T cells sorted from blood. This receptor was identified in an adult with rheumatoid arthritis. V and J are TRBV27 and TRBJ2-1, with TRBD2 identical over 7 bases. CDR3 amino acids: CASSLEWRETNEQFF. For the CDR3, the DNA is TGTGCCAGCAGTTTAGAATGGCGGGAGACTAATGAGCAGTTCTTC.